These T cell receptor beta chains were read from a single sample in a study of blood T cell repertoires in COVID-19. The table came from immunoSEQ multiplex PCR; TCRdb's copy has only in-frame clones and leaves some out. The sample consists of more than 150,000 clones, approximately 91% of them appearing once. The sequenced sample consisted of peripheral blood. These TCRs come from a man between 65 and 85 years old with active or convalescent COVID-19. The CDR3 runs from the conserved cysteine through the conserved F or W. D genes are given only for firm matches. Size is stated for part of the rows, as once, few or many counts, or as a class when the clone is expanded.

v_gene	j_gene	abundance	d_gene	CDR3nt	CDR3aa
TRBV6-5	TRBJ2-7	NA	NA	TGTGCCGGGGGAGGCAGGTACGAGCAGTACTTC	CAGGGRYEQYF
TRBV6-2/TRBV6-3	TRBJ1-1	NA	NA	TGTGCCAGCAGCCCCCAGGGTCGGTTGTGGACAGCTTTCTTT	CASSPQGRLWTAFF
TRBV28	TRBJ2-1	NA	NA	TGTGCCAGCAGTTTTGCAGGGAGGAATGAGCAGTTCTTC	CASSFAGRNEQFF
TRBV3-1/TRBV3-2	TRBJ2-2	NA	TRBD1	TGTGCCAGCACCATGGCCGGGACAGAATACGGGGAGCTGTTTTTT	CASTMAGTEYGELFF
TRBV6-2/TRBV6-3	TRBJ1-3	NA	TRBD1	TGTGCCAGCAGTTACTCCTCGGGACAGGGGGCTTCTGGAAACACCATATATTTT	CASSYSSGQGASGNTIYF
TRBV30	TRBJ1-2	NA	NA	TGTGCCTGGAGTTTCAGAATCAAGGGTCCGGGGACACATGGCTACACCTTC	CAWSFRIKGPGTHGYTF
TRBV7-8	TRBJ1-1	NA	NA	TGTGCCAGCAGCTTAGACAGAGCAGACGAAGCTTTCTTT	CASSLDRADEAFF
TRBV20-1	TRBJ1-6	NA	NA	TGCAGTGCCAAGACACGTTTCGCCTTCCACTTT	CSAKTRFAFHF
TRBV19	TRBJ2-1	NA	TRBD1	TGTGCCAGTAGTAAACCGGGGACAGGGGCTTACAATGAGCAGTTCTTC	CASSKPGTGAYNEQFF
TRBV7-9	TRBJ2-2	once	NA	TGTGCCAGCAGGGCTGTCCCCGGGGAGCTGTTTTTT	CASRAVPGELFF
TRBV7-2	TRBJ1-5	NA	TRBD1	TGTGCCAGCAGCCCTAGGGGGCGGGACACCCCGGGGAGCAATCAGCCCCAGCATTTT	CASSPRGRDTPGSNQPQHF
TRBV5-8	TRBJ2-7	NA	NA	TGTGCCAGCAGCTTGGACTTTAGCACCATAGCCTACGAGCAGTACTTC	CASSLDFSTIAYEQYF
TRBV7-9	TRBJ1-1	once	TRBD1	TGTGCCAGCAGCTTGACAGGGGGCGGGAACACTGAAGCTTTCTTT	CASSLTGGGNTEAFF
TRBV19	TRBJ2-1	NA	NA	TGTGCCAGTAAACCCTCGGGTATAGGTATGTCTAGCCCGACCGGCAATGAGCAGTTCTTC	CASKPSGIGMSSPTGNEQFF
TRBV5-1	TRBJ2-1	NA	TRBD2	TGCGCCAGCAGCGGCCGGACTAGCGGGGGACCAAAGAACAATGAGCAGTTCTTC	CASSGRTSGGPKNNEQFF
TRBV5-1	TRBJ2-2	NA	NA	TGCGCCAGCAGCTTGGAACGGTTATCCGGGGAGCTGTTTTTT	CASSLERLSGELFF
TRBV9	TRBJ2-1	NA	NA	TGTGCCAGCAGCGGGCTAGGGACTTCCCCCATGAATGAGCAGTTCTTC	CASSGLGTSPMNEQFF
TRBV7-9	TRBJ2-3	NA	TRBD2	TGTGCCAGCAGCTCCACTAGCGGGGGGATGGCAGATACGCAGTATTTT	CASSSTSGGMADTQYF
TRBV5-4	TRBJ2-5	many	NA	TGTGCCAGCAAGTCGGGGATGGGAGAGACCCAGTACTTC	CASKSGMGETQYF
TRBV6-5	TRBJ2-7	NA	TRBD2	TGTGCCAGCAGTCTAGCGGGGGGCTACGAGCAGTACTTC	CASSLAGGYEQYF
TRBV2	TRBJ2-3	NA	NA	TGTGCCAGCAGGGACTACGATACGCAGTATTTT	CASRDYDTQYF
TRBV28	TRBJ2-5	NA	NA	TGTGCCAGCAGTTCCACTAGCCCTGAGACCCAGTACTTC	CASSSTSPETQYF
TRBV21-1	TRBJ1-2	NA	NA	TGTGCCAGCAGCAAGGTCCCCAAAAAAAGAAACCGGGACAGGGGGAACTATGGCTACACCTTC	CASSKVPKKRNRDRGNYGYTF
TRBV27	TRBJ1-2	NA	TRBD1	TGTGCCAGCGTTGGCGGGACAGGCGGCTTAGGGGGCTACACCTTC	CASVGGTGGLGGYTF
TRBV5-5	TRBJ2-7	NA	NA	TGTGCCAGCAGCTTGGTGGCTAGCGTTACCTACGAGCAGTACTTC	CASSLVASVTYEQYF
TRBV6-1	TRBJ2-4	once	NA	TGTGCCAGCAGTGAAGCAGGGGGGGCAAGAAACATTCAGTACTTC	CASSEAGGARNIQYF
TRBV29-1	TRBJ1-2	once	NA	TGCAGCGTTGAAAGGGGGACATTTAACTATGGCTACACCTTC	CSVERGTFNYGYTF
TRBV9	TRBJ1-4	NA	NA	TGTGCCAGCAGCGTAGCTGGGGGCAATAATGAAAAACTGTTTTTT	CASSVAGGNNEKLFF
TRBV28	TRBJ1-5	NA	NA	TGTGCCAGCTCGAACAGGGACGGTGGGAATCAGCCCCAGCATTTT	CASSNRDGGNQPQHF
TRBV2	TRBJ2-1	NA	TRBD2	TGTGCCAGCAGTGAAGGTGGGACTAGCTCATCCAATGAGCAGTTCTTC	CASSEGGTSSSNEQFF